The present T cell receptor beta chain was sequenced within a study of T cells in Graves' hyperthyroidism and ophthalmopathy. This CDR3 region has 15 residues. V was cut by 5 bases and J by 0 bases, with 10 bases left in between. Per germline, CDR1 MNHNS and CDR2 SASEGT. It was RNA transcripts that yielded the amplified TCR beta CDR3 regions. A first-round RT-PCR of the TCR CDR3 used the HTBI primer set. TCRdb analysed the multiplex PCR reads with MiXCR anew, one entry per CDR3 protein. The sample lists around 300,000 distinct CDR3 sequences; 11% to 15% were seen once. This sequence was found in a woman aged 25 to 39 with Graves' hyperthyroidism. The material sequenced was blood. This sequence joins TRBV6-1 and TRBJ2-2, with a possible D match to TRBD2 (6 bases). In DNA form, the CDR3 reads TGTGCCAGCAGTCCTTCGGGGGCGAACACCGGGGAGCTGTTTTTT. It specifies CASSPSGANTGELFF.